The 5 T cell receptor beta chains reported below all come from one sample, sequenced in a study of prognosis after radiotherapy for stage I lung cancer. Genomic DNA was subjected to two-round multiplex PCR for amplification of TCR beta CDR3. Gene-specific primers for each TRBV and TRBJ gene drove first-round PCR. One entry per CDR3 protein results from TCRdb running MiXCR on the multiplex PCR reads. The sample records tens of thousands of distinct CDR3 sequences, around 46% being singletons. The sequences come from PBMCs, collected before or after stereotactic body radiation therapy (not recorded which). The receptors stem from a donor older than 45 with non-small cell lung cancer.

The chain is built from TRBV28 and TRBJ2-7, with D tentatively TRBD2 (7 bases). V gave up 5 bases and J gave up 4 bases, with 21 bases separating them. The CDR3 runs 16 residues. Germline V gene sequence: CDR1 MDHEN, CDR2 SYDVKM. CDR3: CASSAGGGAVIYEQYF. The CDR3 DNA reads TGTGCCAGCAGTGCTGGGGGGGGGGCGGTAATTTACGAGCAGTACTTC.

This clonotype has only a few counts. V and J are TRBV27 and TRBJ2-2, with D maybe TRBD2 (6 bases). This CDR3 is built from 15 residues. Per the germline V gene, CDR1 is MNHEY and CDR2 is SMNVEV (reference sequence). Deletions cut 2 bases from V and 4 bases from J, with 11 bases between. CDR3 sequence: CASSLRGSATGELFF. CDR3 sequence (DNA): TGTGCCAGCAGTTTACGGGGGTCGGCCACCGGGGAGCTGTTTTTT.

The sample holds many counts of this clonotype. The J gene is TRBJ2-1, the V gene TRBV7-7; D may correspond to TRBD1 or TRBD2 (5 bases each). The CDR3 loop spans 12 amino acids. V dropped 5 bases and J dropped 7 bases, with 9 bases sitting between them. Germline CDR1 and CDR2: SSHAT and FNYEAQ (reference sequence). CDR3 nucleotides: TGTGCCAGCAGCCGGGACCGGAATGAGCAGTTCTTC. It yields the protein CASSRDRNEQFF.

This clonotype came up many times. The chain employs TRBV28 and TRBJ2-5; no clear D gene. The CDR3 consists of 12 residues. Germline values: CDR1 MDHEN, CDR2 SYDVKM. V was cut by 3 bases and J by 7 bases, with 9 bases left in between. This CDR3 is CASSFSVGTQYF. CDR3 DNA: TGTGCCAGCAGTTTTTCTGTGGGGACCCAGTACTTC.

The chain recombines TRBV6-1 with TRBJ2-1; D gene unclear. The CDR3 runs to 14 residues. CDR1 and CDR2 (germline): MNHNS, SASEGT. V lost 5 bases, J lost 9 bases, and 17 bases lay in between. This CDR3 is CASSHIWGGVEQFF. The CDR3 region has the DNA TGTGCCAGCAGTCATATCTGGGGTGGTGTTGAGCAGTTCTTC.